These 22 T cell receptor beta chains were sequenced from one sample in a study of blood T cell repertoires in COVID-19 (dated by TCRdb to the early 2020s). Library preparation employed the immunoSEQ multiplex PCR assay. In its TCRdb copy, this immuneACCESS table keeps in-frame sequences only and misses some clones. Where compared with another copy, unresolved V genes explain less than half of these, and the others have no known cause. The sample table records about 160,000 clones; 80% to 90% of these occur just once. The ten top clones hold about an eighth of the sample. The specimen sequenced was peripheral blood. The receptors were sampled from a young man with COVID-19, enrolled during active disease.

The sample holds one count of this clone. The chain has TRBV11-2 and TRBJ2-5, with D perhaps TRBD1 (6 bases). Germline CDR1 and CDR2: SGHAT and FQNNGV. CDR3 length equals 13 residues. The V gene lost 3 bases and the J gene lost 5 bases, with 10 bases spanning the gap. CDR3 residues: CASSFVRGETQYF. Here the CDR3 DNA reads TGTGCCAGCAGCTTCGTCAGGGGCGAGACCCAGTACTTC.

The chain joins TRBV5-8 to TRBJ2-7, with D uncertain. The CDR3 runs to 11 residues. Germline V gives CDR1 SGHTS, CDR2 YDEGEE. The ends were cut back, 4 bases at V and 2 bases at J, with 4 bases in the middle. CDR3 region: CASSPAYEQYF. The CDR3 coding sequence is TGTGCCAGCAGCCCCGCCTACGAGCAGTACTTC.

This chain uses TRBV7-2 with TRBJ2-5, with TRBD2 matching over 8 bases. V lost 2 bases, J lost 7 bases, and 9 bases stayed unmatched. Germline V gene lookup returns CDR1 SGHTA and CDR2 FQGNSA. The CDR3 has 15 residues. The CDR3 DNA reads as TGTGCCAGCAGCTTATTAAAGCGGGAGTTGGGGACCCAGTACTTC. Translation gives CASSLLKRELGTQYF.

The gene calls are TRBV10-3 and TRBJ2-1; 12 bases match TRBD1. The CDR3 covers 19 residues. CDR1 is ENHRY and CDR2 is SYGVKD in the germline V gene. J lost 9 bases, V lost 4 bases, and 19 bases had no gene match. The CDR3 spells CAISGLGQGASGRAFEQFF. The CDR3 bases are TGTGCCATCAGTGGGTTGGGACAGGGGGCAAGCGGGAGGGCCTTTGAGCAGTTCTTC.

As concerns this clone: The junction shows a germline mismatch at one end, possibly a read error. The chain couples TRBV18 to TRBJ1-4; TRBD1 agrees at 8 bases. CDR3 length: 16 residues. Looked up from germline, CDR1 is KGHSH and CDR2 is LQKENI. The CDR3: CASSPFSGGTREKLLF. In DNA form, the CDR3 reads TGTGCCAGCTCACCTTTTTCAGGGGGCACGCGTGAAAAACTGCTTTTT. Full variable domain (outside the CDR3, taken from reference TRBV18 and TRBJ1-4): NAGVMQNPRHLVRRRGQEARLRCSPMKGHSHVYWYRQLPEEGLKFMVYLQKENIIDESGMPKERFSAEFPKEGPSILRIQQVVRGDSAAYFCASSPFSGGTREKLLFGSGTQLSVL.

This clone was seen once. This rearrangement joins TRBV4-3 to TRBJ1-2; 7 bases agree with TRBD1. The V segment lost 4 bases and the J segment 6 bases; nucleotides outside the gene matches: 8. The CDR3 totals 14 residues. Germline CDR1 and CDR2: LGHNA and YSLEER. CDR3 region: CASSPTPTGNGYTF. The DNA of the CDR3 is TGCGCCAGCAGCCCCACCCCGACAGGGAATGGCTACACCTTC.

V is TRBV24-1 and J is TRBJ1-5; the D gene is possibly TRBD1 (6 bases). V was shortened by 8 bases and J by 4 bases, with 11 bases between the two germline ends. Germline V gives CDR1 KGHDR, CDR2 SFDVKD. The CDR3 totals 13 residues. The CDR3 region is CATINRVNQPQHF. For the CDR3, the DNA is TGTGCCACCATCAACAGGGTAAATCAGCCCCAGCATTTT.

The chain couples TRBV5-1 to TRBJ2-7; possible D gene TRBD1, 7 bases. Germline V gene lookup returns CDR1 SGHRS and CDR2 YFSETQ. The CDR3 totals 14 residues. Trimming cost V 1 base and J 8 bases, with 16 bases left between them. The CDR3 DNA sequence: TGCGCCAGCAGCTTGCGGCAGGGGGAGGATAAGCAGTACTTC. Residues: CASSLRQGEDKQYF.

This chain uses TRBV5-4 with TRBJ2-7, with 14 nucleotides matching TRBD2. Looked up from germline, CDR1 is SGHNT and CDR2 is YYREEE (reference sequence). This CDR3 is built from 14 residues. The ends lost 4 bases at V and 9 bases at J; junction bases unmatched: 6. CDR3 sequence (DNA): TGTGCCAGCAGCGACGGGACTAGCGGGAGATCGCAGTACTTC. Translated: CASSDGTSGRSQYF.

The chain recombines TRBV21-1 with TRBJ1-5; the table's D gene call, TRBD1, was not cross checked with the DNA. TRBV21-1 is a pseudogene. CDR3 length: 16 amino acids. The CDR3 DNA follows: TGTGCCAGCAGCAAATGGGCGTCCCCCAGCAATCAGCCCCAGCATTTT. This encodes CASSKWASPSNQPQHF.

The V gene is TRBV27, the J gene TRBJ1-1; 10 positions agree with TRBD1. The CDR3 totals 17 residues. Germline V gene lookup returns CDR1 MNHEY and CDR2 SMNVEV (reference sequence). The J segment lost 0 bases and the V segment lost 4 bases, leaving 8 bases of the junction unmatched. As DNA, the CDR3 is TGTGCCAGCAGTTCCGGACAGGGGGGCTACATGAACACTGAAGCTTTCTTT. As protein: CASSSGQGGYMNTEAFF.

The chain links TRBV5-5 to TRBJ2-5; 10 nucleotides line up with TRBD2. The CDR3 totals 17 residues. Losses at the gene ends were 1 base for V and 5 bases for J; bases not matched to a gene: 11. Looked up from germline, CDR1 is SGHKS and CDR2 is YYEKEE (reference sequence). CDR3 amino acids: CASSLYLAGEYSETQYF. For the CDR3, the DNA is TGTGCCAGCAGCTTGTACCTAGCGGGAGAGTATTCGGAGACCCAGTACTTC.

The chain links TRBV27 to TRBJ2-7; 7 bases line up with TRBD2. This CDR3 comprises 20 residues. The germline gives CDR1 MNHEY, CDR2 SMNVEV (reference sequence). V was clipped by 5 bases and J by 0 bases; unmatched bases: 22. CDR3 in DNA: TGTGCCAGCAGTCCCCGGGGTGGCCCAACCCCGGCGGGAGCCTCCTACGAGCAGTACTTC. This sequence encodes CASSPRGGPTPAGASYEQYF.

The chain combines TRBV15 with TRBJ1-1; 7 positions agree with TRBD1. V lost 0 bases to trimming and J lost 5 bases; unmatched junction nucleotides: 6. Germline assignment: CDR1 LNHNV and CDR2 YYDKDF (reference sequence). CDR3 size: 15 residues. The CDR3 loop is CATSRDQNRGTEAFF. DNA for the CDR3: TGTGCCACCAGCAGAGACCAAAACAGGGGAACTGAAGCTTTCTTT.

This chain links TRBV6-5 with TRBJ2-7; TRBD1 aligns across 9 bases. Per germline, CDR1 MNHEY and CDR2 SVGAGI. CDR3 size: 14 residues. V was clipped by 5 bases and J by 0 bases; unmatched bases: 2. The CDR3 region is CASSLQGASYEQYF. The CDR3 region has the DNA TGTGCCAGCAGTCTACAGGGGGCCTCCTACGAGCAGTACTTC.

The J gene is TRBJ2-7, the V gene TRBV7-7; D possibly corresponds to TRBD2 (5 bases). Germline V gene sequence: CDR1 SSHAT, CDR2 FNYEAQ (reference sequence). Trimming pared 1 base from V and 5 bases from J, leaving 9 bases between. The CDR3 has 13 residues. The CDR3 sequence is CASSLGLFDEQYF. CDR3 in DNA: TGTGCCAGCAGCTTAGGACTATTCGACGAGCAGTACTTC.

The chain combines TRBV7-9 with TRBJ2-2; TRBD2 matches 13 bases. The CDR3 is 15 amino acids. V lost 5 bases and J lost 6; bases outside the gene matches: 3. Germline lookup yields CDR1 SEHNR and CDR2 FQNEAQ (reference sequence). DNA for the CDR3: TGTGCCAGCAGCGGACTAGCGGGAGAATCCGGGGAGCTGTTTTTT. It translates to CASSGLAGESGELFF.

This sequence joins TRBV27 and TRBJ2-1, with D hard to call. This CDR3 contains 14 residues. Trimming pared 2 bases from V and 10 bases from J, leaving 15 bases between. Germline V gives CDR1 MNHEY, CDR2 SMNVEV (reference sequence). The CDR3 bases are TGTGCCAGCAGTTTAGGGTCCAGTTCGAGGGAGCAGTTCTTC. It translates to CASSLGSSSREQFF.

The chain is built from TRBV9 and TRBJ2-7; 7 nucleotides agree with TRBD2. V lost 3 bases, J lost 6 bases, and 9 bases stayed unmatched. The germline V gene has CDR1 SGDLS and CDR2 YYNGEE. The CDR3 consists of 14 residues. CDR3 protein: CASSGSWGEGEQYF. In DNA, the CDR3 is TGTGCCAGCAGCGGTAGTTGGGGGGAGGGCGAGCAGTACTTC.

The chain recombines TRBV28 with TRBJ2-5; D possibly corresponds to TRBD2 (6 bases). The CDR3 covers 14 residues. V lost 5 bases and J 5 bases, leaving 15 bases between the germline ends. Germline CDR1 is MDHEN and CDR2 is SYDVKM. The CDR3 protein is CASSAGGPRETQYF. DNA of the CDR3: TGTGCCAGCAGTGCCGGGGGTCCAAGGGAGACCCAGTACTTC.

The chain recombines TRBV28 with TRBJ2-1; 10 bases line up with TRBD1. Trimming cost V 4 bases and J 15 bases; bases outside gene matches: 15. The germline V gene has CDR1 MDHEN and CDR2 SYDVKM. The CDR3 contains 15 residues. In nucleotides, the CDR3 is TGTGCCAGCAGTTATGGACAGGGGGGGATGAGGGGTCCGTTCTTC. Protein: CASSYGQGGMRGPFF.

The chain joins TRBV7-2 to TRBJ1-1, with D perhaps TRBD1 (5 bases). The V end lost 4 bases, the J end lost 2 bases, and 11 bases lay between the germline ends. The CDR3 sequence is 14 residues long. CDR1 and CDR2 (germline): SGHTA, FQGNSA. Written as DNA, the CDR3 is TGTGCCAGCAGCTCCGGGGACTCAAACACTGAAGCTTTCTTT. This encodes CASSSGDSNTEAFF.